The clone carrying this T cell receptor (beta chain) was seen many times. Its antigen is unidentified. These data originate in a study of T-cell reconstitution after alpha-beta-depleted transplantation in children. The study, taken as a whole, reports: The authors attributed T-cell counts and diversity one year after transplant mostly to newly produced T cells. The origin of alpha-beta T cells about two months after transplant was reportedly several hundred expanded graft clones.

This CDR3 contains 10 residues. Germline V gene sequence: CDR1 SQVTM, CDR2 ANQGSEA. The V gene end was trimmed by 7 bases and the J gene end by 13 bases; junction bases not matched to a gene: 9. A TCRbeta library incorporating unique molecular identifiers was prepared. TCRdb reanalysed the PCR reads using MiXCR and keeps one entry per CDR3 protein. The sample lists about 830,000 distinct CDR3 sequences, around 15% occurring once. The source material was PBMCs, mostly from graft donor cells, sampled 360 days after TCRalphabeta/CD19-depleted stem cell transplant. The clonotype originates from a male patient aged 5 to 17 who had a stem cell transplant for acute lymphoblastic leukemia, so the T cells may come from the graft donor. The V gene is TRBV29-1, the J gene TRBJ2-5, with 7 nucleotides matching TRBD1. The CDR3 DNA is TGCAGCGCGGGACAGCCCAAGGTGTACTTC. It is translated as CSAGQPKVYF.